This T cell receptor (beta chain) appears in the sequencing data of a study of memory CD4+ T cells and cytomegalovirus serostatus. Overall study: Donors were healthy Belgian adults, under ten CMV seropositive and fewer than 30 seronegative. Study-wide points: Suggested: most of the CMV-linked TCR signature lies in CD4+ memory cells. Median bootstrapped AUC for CMV status was around 0.96 originally, around 0.91 US-trained.

Trimming removed 1 base at V and 4 bases at J, with 11 bases between. The CDR3 sequence is 14 residues long. Germline CDR1 reads SGHKS; CDR2 reads YYEKEE (reference sequence). Comments on this clone: The antigen remains undetermined.

Sequencing was performed with immunoSEQ multiplex PCR; in TCRdb, only in-frame clones are kept and a portion is missing. The table lists about 45,000 clones, around 78% of them singletons, with around 0.91% in the top ten. Single viable CD3+CD4+CD8-CD45RO+ cells were sorted as the memory CD4+ T cells. The source material was memory CD4+ T cells from blood. This TCR was recovered from an adult in good health and CMV-seronegative. This chain connects TRBV5-5 to TRBJ1-1, with D perhaps matching TRBD1 (5 bases). CDR3 nucleotides: TGTGCCAGCAGCTTGCGGGGGACGAGCACTGAAGCTTTCTTT. Translated, it gives CASSLRGTSTEAFF.